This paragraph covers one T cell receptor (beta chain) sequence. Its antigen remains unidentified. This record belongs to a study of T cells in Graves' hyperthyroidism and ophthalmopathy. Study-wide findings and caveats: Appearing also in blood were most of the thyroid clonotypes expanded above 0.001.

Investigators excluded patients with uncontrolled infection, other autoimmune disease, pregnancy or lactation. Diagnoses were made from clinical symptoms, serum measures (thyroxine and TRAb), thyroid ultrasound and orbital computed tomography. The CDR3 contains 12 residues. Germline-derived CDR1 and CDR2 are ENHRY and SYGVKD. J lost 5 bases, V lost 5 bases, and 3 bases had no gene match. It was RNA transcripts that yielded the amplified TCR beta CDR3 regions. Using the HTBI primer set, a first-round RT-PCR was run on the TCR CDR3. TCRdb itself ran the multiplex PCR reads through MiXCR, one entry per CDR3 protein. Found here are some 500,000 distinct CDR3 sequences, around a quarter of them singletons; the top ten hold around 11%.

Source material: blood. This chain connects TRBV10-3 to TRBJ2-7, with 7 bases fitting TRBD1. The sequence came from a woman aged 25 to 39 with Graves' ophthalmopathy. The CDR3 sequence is CAISRQGHEQYF. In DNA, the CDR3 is TGTGCCATCAGTCGACAGGGACACGAGCAGTACTTC.